These 26 T cell receptor beta chains share one sample of origin, sequenced in a study of metastatic and nonmetastatic thyroid tumors. Prior to thyroid surgery, none of the patients had received any treatment. TCRdb re-called clones via MiXCR from the PCR reads. The data show tens of thousands of clones, around a third seen once. The sequencing input was blood. These receptors all come from a female donor with papillary thyroid cancer or a benign thyroid nodule (not recorded which). Some clones in this sample may be carry-over from other donors' samples.

This clone was recorded many times. Sequence at one end of the junction differs from germline and may be a read error. This chain links TRBV20-1 with TRBJ2-5; possible D gene TRBD2, 7 bases. CDR3 length: 15 amino acids. The germline V gene encodes CDR1 DFQATT and CDR2 SNEGSKA (reference sequence). The CDR3 nucleotides are TGCAGTGCCAGGATTCTGCGGGGGCGAGAAGAGACCCGGTACTTC. Translating it yields CSARILRGREETRYF.

The V and J genes are TRBV7-2 and TRBJ1-6, with unresolved D. V was clipped by 6 bases and J by 7 bases, with 13 bases between them. The CDR3 sequence is 14 residues long. Germline V gives CDR1 SGHTA, CDR2 FQGNSA. This chain's CDR3 is CASSELAGNSPLHF. Here the CDR3 DNA reads TGTGCCAGCAGTGAACTCGCGGGGAATTCACCCCTCCACTTT.

The gene calls are TRBV5-1 and TRBJ1-1; D unresolved. V was cut by 4 bases and J by 1 base, with 8 bases left in between. This CDR3 comprises 13 residues. CDR1 and CDR2 (germline): SGHRS, YFSETQ. In DNA form, the CDR3 reads TGCGCCAGCAGCCGCGAAGGGAACACTGAAGCTTTCTTT. Residues: CASSREGNTEAFF.

This clone is termed medium-sized. V and J are TRBV11-2 and TRBJ1-1; 9 nucleotides align to TRBD1. CDR1 is SGHAT and CDR2 is FQNNGV in the germline V gene. CDR3 length: 14 residues. After removal of 5 bases from V and 11 bases from J, the junction contained 12 bases not matched to a gene. The CDR3 bases are TGTGCCAGCAGCCCTCCGGGACAGGGTTTTAGCGCTTTCTTT. Translation: CASSPPGQGFSAFF.

The genes are TRBV2 and TRBJ2-7, with 7 bases fitting TRBD1. Germline V gives CDR1 SNHLY, CDR2 FYNNEI. This CDR3 is 17 amino acids long. Losses at the gene ends were 4 bases for V and 4 bases for J; bases not matched to a gene: 16. As DNA, the CDR3 is TGTGCCAGCAGTGCCGACCCCGGGGAGACAGGGAGATACGAGCAGTACTTC. Translation: CASSADPGETGRYEQYF. Variable domain in full (rest from reference TRBV2 and TRBJ2-7): EPEVTQTPSHQVTQMGQEVILRCVPISNHLYFYWYRQILGQKVEFLVSFYNNEISEKSEIFDDQFSVERPDGSNFTLKIRSTKLEDSAMYFCASSADPGETGRYEQYFGPGTRLTVT.

V and J are TRBV19 and TRBJ1-5; D gene ambiguous. In germline, CDR1 is LNHDA, CDR2 SQIVND (reference sequence). The V end was cut by 7 bases, the J end by 6 bases, with 10 bases between. The CDR3 totals 12 residues. CDR3 sequence: CASTSRCQPQHF. DNA for the CDR3: TGTGCCAGTACGTCACGGTGTCAGCCCCAGCATTTT.

This clone appeared many times. This rearrangement joins TRBV27 to TRBJ2-2; D uncertain. The V end lost 0 bases, the J end lost 0 bases, and 2 bases lay between the germline ends. The CDR3 is made up of 14 amino acids. Germline loops: CDR1 MNHEY, CDR2 SMNVEV (reference sequence). CDR3 loop: CASSLSANTGELFF. Here the CDR3 DNA reads TGTGCCAGCAGTTTATCCGCGAACACCGGGGAGCTGTTTTTT.

The V gene is TRBV5-1, the J gene TRBJ1-4; D is undetermined. Trimming pared 4 bases from V and 1 base from J, leaving 17 bases between. CDR3 length equals 17 residues. Germline assignment: CDR1 SGHRS and CDR2 YFSETQ. The CDR3 nucleotides are TGCGCCAGCAGCCCGGACGGACGCAGCGTAACTAATGAAAAACTGTTTTTT. The encoded protein is CASSPDGRSVTNEKLFF.

The V call is TRBV20-1, the J call TRBJ2-2; D call uncertain. Trimming took 0 bases from V and 5 from J, leaving 13 bases between them. Germline V gene data show CDR1 as DFQATT and CDR2 as SNEGSKA (reference sequence). This CDR3 spans 15 amino acids. The CDR3, as DNA: TGCAGTGCTAGAGATCGAAGGGCGAGGACCGGGGAGCTGTTTTTT. It translates to CSARDRRARTGELFF.

This rearrangement joins TRBV24-1 to TRBJ2-1; D is unresolved. V lost 3 bases and J lost 0, with 14 bases in between. Germline values: CDR1 KGHDR, CDR2 SFDVKD. This CDR3 comprises 17 residues. The CDR3 DNA reads as TGTGCCACCAGTGATCCATCAGCGCCTAGCTCCTACAATGAGCAGTTCTTC. This codes for CATSDPSAPSSYNEQFF.

In this sample, this clone turned up a few times. The chain links TRBV5-1 to TRBJ1-2, with D possibly TRBD1 on 5 matching bases. V was trimmed by 0 bases and J by 0 bases, leaving 6 bases between them. Germline values: CDR1 SGHRS, CDR2 YFSETQ. This CDR3 is built from 14 residues. CDR3: CASSLVQANYGYTF. The CDR3 nucleotides read TGCGCCAGCAGCTTGGTACAGGCTAACTATGGCTACACCTTC.

As for this clone: The junction departs from the called germline gene at one end, perhaps through a read error. V is TRBV15 and J is TRBJ2-5; D perhaps matches TRBD1 (5 bases). Germline CDR1 LNHNV, CDR2 YYDKDF (reference sequence). CDR3 length equals 16 residues. In DNA, the CDR3 is TGTGCTACCAGACTCAACAGGCGGACACTCCAAGAGACCCAGTACTTC. Encoded protein: CATRLNRRTLQETQYF. The full variable domain, completed using reference TRBV15 and TRBJ2-5, is DAMVIQNPRYQVTQFGKPVTLSCSQTLNHNVMYWYQQKSSQAPKLLFHYYDKDFNNEADTPDNFQSRRPNTSFCFLDIRSPGLGDTAMYLCATRLNRRTLQETQYFGPGTRLLVL.

This clone was observed many times. The chain uses TRBV24-1 and TRBJ2-3, with a possible D match to TRBD1 (6 bases). Germline V gene sequence: CDR1 KGHDR, CDR2 SFDVKD. Between the trimmed V and J ends, which lost 1 base and 2 bases, there was a span of 15 bases. CDR3 length: 17 residues. CDR3: CATSDLRGSMDTDTQYF. The CDR3 nucleotides are TGTGCCACCAGTGATTTAAGGGGGTCCATGGACACAGATACGCAGTATTTT.

This chain joins TRBV18 and TRBJ2-7; D uncertain. The CDR3 totals 12 residues. Trimming stripped 2 bases from V and 6 bases from J, with 8 bases between. CDR1 KGHSH and CDR2 LQKENI come from the germline V gene. The CDR3 region has the DNA TGTGCCAGCTCACCAGCATCCGCCGAGCAGTACTTC. Protein sequence: CASSPASAEQYF.

This clone was detected ten times or more. The chain joins TRBV11-3 to TRBJ2-1; 8 bases line up with TRBD2. The junction had 9 bases not matched to a gene; V was cut back by 5 bases and J by 9 bases. The CDR3 length is 14 residues. Germline values: CDR1 SGHNT, CDR2 YENEEA. In DNA, the CDR3 is TGTGCCAGCAGCCCTCGGGGGGGGGCGAGTGAGCAGTTCTTC. Translating it yields CASSPRGGASEQFF.

This clone was detected many times. The chain has TRBV7-8 and TRBJ2-5; 10 bases fit TRBD2. Germline V gives CDR1 SGHVS, CDR2 FQNEAQ. CDR3 length equals 14 residues. With 5 bases clipped from V and 3 bases from J, the junction kept 3 bases outside the gene matches. The CDR3 DNA follows: TGTGCCAGCAGCCTAACTAGCGGGGAAGAGACCCAGTACTTC. Encoded protein: CASSLTSGEETQYF.

The rearrangement joins TRBV11-2 to TRBJ1-3; possibly TRBD1 for D (5 bases). This CDR3 is built from 14 residues. The germline V and J ends were trimmed by 5 bases and 9 bases, with 17 bases remaining between them. The germline V gene encodes CDR1 SGHAT and CDR2 FQNNGV. As DNA, the CDR3 is TGTGCCAGCAGCCACGGAGGGGAGACTCGCACCATATATTTT. This codes for CASSHGGETRTIYF.

This clone was picked up a small number of times. The genes are TRBV12-3 or TRBV12-4 and TRBJ2-1, with unresolved D. This CDR3 has 12 residues. The V end was cut by 3 bases, the J end by 0 bases, with 0 bases between. The DNA for the CDR3 is TGTGCCAGCAGTTTCTCCTACAATGAGCAGTTCTTC. This gives the protein CASSFSYNEQFF.

The rearrangement links TRBV5-1 to TRBJ2-7; D is perhaps TRBD1 (5 bases). The CDR3 covers 14 residues. The germline V gene encodes CDR1 SGHRS and CDR2 YFSETQ. V shed 1 base and J shed 3 bases, with 11 bases lying between them. DNA for the CDR3: TGCGCCAGCAGCTTGAGGGCGACAGTCTACGAGCAGTACTTC. Protein product: CASSLRATVYEQYF.

At least ten counts were recorded for this clone. A read error may explain this, as a much larger clone is one base away. The sample has other DNA sequences that encode this CDR3 too. The V gene is TRBV20-1, the J gene TRBJ2-3; TRBD2 matches at 7 bases. V trimming: 3 bases; J trimming: 0 bases; junction bases outside the gene matches: 3. The CDR3 runs 14 residues. Germline-derived CDR1 and CDR2 are DFQATT and SNEGSKA (reference sequence). CDR3 amino acids: CSARVLASTDTQYF. In DNA, the CDR3 is TGCAGTGCTAGGGTACTAGCGAGCACAGATACGCAGTATTTT.

This clone was seen only a few times. The gene calls are TRBV6-4 and TRBJ1-5; D unresolved. The CDR3 runs 13 residues. Germline CDR1 reads MRHNA; CDR2 reads SNTAGT. The V gene lost 3 bases and the J gene lost 4 bases, with 7 bases spanning the gap. The DNA of the CDR3 is TGTGCCAGCAGTGAACGGGAGAATCAGCCCCAGCATTTT. As protein: CASSERENQPQHF.

This rearrangement joins TRBV5-1 to TRBJ2-7, with a tentative D call TRBD2 (6 bases). The V end lost 4 bases, the J end lost 4 bases, and 21 bases lay between the germline ends. From germline, CDR1 is SGHRS and CDR2 YFSETQ. The CDR3 consists of 16 residues. For the CDR3, the DNA is TGCGCCAGCAGCGTGGACTTATCGGCGGGGATTTACGAGCAGTACTTC. As protein: CASSVDLSAGIYEQYF. Variable domain in full (rest from reference TRBV5-1 and TRBJ2-7): KAGVTQTPRYLIKTRGQQVTLSCSPISGHRSVSWYQQTPGQGLQFLFEYFSETQRNKGNFPGRFSGRQFSNSRSEMNVSTLELGDSALYLCASSVDLSAGIYEQYFGPGTRLTVT.

In its sample, this clone was seen many times. The rearrangement joins TRBV30 to TRBJ1-1; unclear D gene. Germline V gene data show CDR1 as GTSNPN and CDR2 as SVGIG (reference sequence). V lost 2 bases and J lost 8, with 15 bases in between. CDR3 length: 13 amino acids. In nucleotides, the CDR3 is TGTGCCTGGAGTCCGACATTTTATAACGAAGCTTTCTTT. It is translated as CAWSPTFYNEAFF.

This clone was observed a handful of times. J is TRBJ1-1 and V is TRBV6-1; D possibly corresponds to TRBD1 (5 bases). The CDR3 sequence is 17 residues long. Looked up from germline, CDR1 is MNHNS and CDR2 is SASEGT. V was trimmed by 1 base and J by 2 bases, leaving 17 bases between them. The CDR3 spells CASSEVVVRGRNTEAFF. The CDR3 region has the DNA TGTGCCAGCAGTGAAGTGGTGGTACGGGGGAGAAACACTGAAGCTTTCTTT.

This clone was recorded a few times. V gene TRBV6-2 or TRBV6-3 combines with J gene TRBJ1-6; a possible D gene is TRBD1 (5 bases). The CDR3 extends over 13 amino acids. Germline assignment: CDR1 MNHEY and CDR2 SVGEGT. V lost 10 bases to trimming and J lost 8 bases, with 15 bases between them. For the CDR3, the DNA is TGTGCCAACACCCTCTGGGGCTATTCACCCCTCCACTTT. Its translation is CANTLWGYSPLHF.

This clone turned up a few times. J is TRBJ2-1 and V is TRBV10-3, with TRBD2 matching over 10 bases. This CDR3 region has 13 residues. Germline V gives CDR1 ENHRY, CDR2 SYGVKD. V shed 8 bases and J 7 bases; nucleotides not matched to a gene: 5. The CDR3 loop is CAILAGEGNEQFF. The CDR3 DNA reads as TGTGCCATCCTAGCGGGAGAGGGGAATGAGCAGTTCTTC.